This T cell receptor (beta chain) is drawn from a study of shared clonotypes between healthy human individuals. Study observations and caveats: Among the subsets, naive ones generally showed larger estimated richness than memory ones. Sampling covered blood only; tissue repertoires likely differ.

CD45RO-negative, CCR7-positively selected cells formed the naive CD8 fraction, excluding terminally differentiated effector memory CD45RA+ cells. Repertoires were generated with immunoSEQ multiplex PCR, while TCRdb's copy carries only in-frame clones and drops some. Among 1.5 million to 2.5 million clones, approximately 94% were seen once, and the ten largest hold around 1.2%. Note on this clone: Its specificity is not known.

Germline V lookup: CDR1 MNHEY, CDR2 SVGAGI. V was trimmed by 2 bases and J by 6 bases, leaving 11 bases between them. The CDR3 covers 14 residues. The clonotype comes from a man younger than 35 in good health. The sequenced material came from naive CD8+ T cells sorted from blood. This chain connects TRBV6-5 to TRBJ2-1; TRBD1 is a possible D gene (5 bases). The CDR3 coding sequence is TGTGCCAGCAGTTACCGACAGAACCTCAATGAGCAGTTCTTC. Residues: CASSYRQNLNEQFF.